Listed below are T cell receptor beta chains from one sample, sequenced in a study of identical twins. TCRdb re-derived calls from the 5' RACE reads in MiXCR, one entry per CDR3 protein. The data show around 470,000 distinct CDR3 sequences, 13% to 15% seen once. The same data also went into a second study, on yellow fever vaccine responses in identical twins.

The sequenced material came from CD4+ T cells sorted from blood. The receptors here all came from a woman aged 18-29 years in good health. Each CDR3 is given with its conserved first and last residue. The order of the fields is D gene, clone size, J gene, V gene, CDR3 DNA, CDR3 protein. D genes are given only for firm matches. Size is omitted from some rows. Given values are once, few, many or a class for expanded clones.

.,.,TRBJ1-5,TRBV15,TGTGCCACCAGCAGAGATCTTCTCGCGGGGGAGAATCAGCCCCAGCATTTT,CATSRDLLAGENQPQHF
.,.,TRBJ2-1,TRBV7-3,TGTGCCAGCAGCTTAACGCGGAACAATGAGCAGTTCTTC,CASSLTRNNEQFF
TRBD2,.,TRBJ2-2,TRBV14,TGTGCCAGCAGCCAAGATCGCGGGAGTCGTAGCGGGGAGCTGTTTTTT,CASSQDRGSRSGELFF
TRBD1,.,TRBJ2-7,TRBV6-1,TGTGCCAGCAGAAAACCGGGACAGGGATTCTCCTACGAGCAGTACTTC,CASRKPGQGFSYEQYF
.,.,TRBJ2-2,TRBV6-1,TGTGCCAGCAGACAGACATCCCTAGTGGGAGCCGGGGAGCTGTTTTTT,CASRQTSLVGAGELFF
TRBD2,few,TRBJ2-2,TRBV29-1,TGCAGCGTCGTAAAGAGCGGGAGGGGAAACACCGGGGAGCTGTTTTTT,CSVVKSGRGNTGELFF
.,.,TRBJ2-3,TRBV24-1,TGTGCCACCAGTGACCAGCGGGTGGCTACAGATACGCAGTATTTT,CATSDQRVATDTQYF
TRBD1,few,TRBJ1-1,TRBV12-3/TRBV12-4,TGTGCCAGCAGAAAGGGACAGGAAGACACTGAAGCTTTCTTT,CASRKGQEDTEAFF
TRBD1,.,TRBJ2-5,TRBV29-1,TGCAGCGTTGAGACAGGGTCGGGAGAGACCCAGTACTTC,CSVETGSGETQYF
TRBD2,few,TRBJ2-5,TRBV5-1,TGCGCCAGCTACAGCCCGGGAGGGGAGACCCAGTACTTC,CASYSPGGETQYF
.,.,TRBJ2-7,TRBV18,TGTGCCAGCTCACCACTTGACTTCGTCTTCTCCTACGAGCAGTACTTC,CASSPLDFVFSYEQYF
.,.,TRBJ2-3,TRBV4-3,TGCGCCAGCAGCCCGGGACTCCAACTCACAGATACGCAGTATTTT,CASSPGLQLTDTQYF
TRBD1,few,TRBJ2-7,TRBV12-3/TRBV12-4,TGTGCCAGCAGGACAGGGAACGAGCAGTACTTC,CASRTGNEQYF
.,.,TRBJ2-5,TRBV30,TGTGCCTGGAGTGAGGCTAGACAGGATGAGACCCAGTACTTC,CAWSEARQDETQYF
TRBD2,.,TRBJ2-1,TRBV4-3,TGCGCCAGCAGCCTAGGACTAGCGGGAGTGGGGTACAATGAGCAGTTCTTC,CASSLGLAGVGYNEQFF
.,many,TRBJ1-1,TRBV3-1,TGTGCCAGCAGCCAACCGGGATACACTGAAGCTTTCTTT,CASSQPGYTEAFF
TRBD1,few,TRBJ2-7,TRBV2,TGTGCCAGCAAGGCAGGGGGCTCCTACGAGCAGTACTTC,CASKAGGSYEQYF
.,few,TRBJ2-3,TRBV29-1,TGCAGCGTTGATTCGGGACACGGTGGGCGTACAGATACGCAGTATTTT,CSVDSGHGGRTDTQYF
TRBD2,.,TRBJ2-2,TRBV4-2,TGTGCCAGCAGCCGTAATTTCGGGGGGAGCAACACCGGGGAGCTGTTTTTT,CASSRNFGGSNTGELFF
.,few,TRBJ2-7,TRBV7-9,TGTGCCAGCAGTTTACCTGGCGGAAGCTACGAGCAGTACTTC,CASSLPGGSYEQYF
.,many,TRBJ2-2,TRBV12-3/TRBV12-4,TGTGCCAGCAACTTTTTTGGCCTGAACACCGGGGAGCTGTTTTTT,CASNFFGLNTGELFF
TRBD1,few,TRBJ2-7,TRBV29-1,TGCAGCGCATCGACAGGGCGGGTTTACGAGCAGTACTTC,CSASTGRVYEQYF
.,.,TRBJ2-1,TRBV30,TGTGCCTGGAGTGCTCCCGGTGTAGCGGTGACCAATGAGCAGTTCTTC,CAWSAPGVAVTNEQFF
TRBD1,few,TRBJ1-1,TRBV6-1,TGTGCCAGCAGTCGGGGGGCCCTCCAGGGGGGGTTCACTGAAGCTTTCTTT,CASSRGALQGGFTEAFF
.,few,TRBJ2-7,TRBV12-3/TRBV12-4,TGTGCCAGCAGTTACCATTCCGGCGGCTACGAGCAGTACTTC,CASSYHSGGYEQYF
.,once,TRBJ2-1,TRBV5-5,TGTGCCAGCAGCTTGATAGTGCGGGGAACCTACAATGAGCAGTTCTTC,CASSLIVRGTYNEQFF
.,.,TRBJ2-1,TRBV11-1,TGTGCCAGCAGTCTATTTGGCAATGAGCAGTTCTTC,CASSLFGNEQFF
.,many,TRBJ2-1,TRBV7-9,TGTGCCAGCAGCTTAGATTTGACTAGATATGAGCAGTTCTTC,CASSLDLTRYEQFF
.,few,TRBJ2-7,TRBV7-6,TGTGCCAGCAGCCCAAGGGGCCAGGGGGGCTCCTACGAGCAGTACTTC,CASSPRGQGGSYEQYF
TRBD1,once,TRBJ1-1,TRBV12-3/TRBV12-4,TGTGCCAGCAGGTCTGGGACAGTCAACACTGAAGCTTTCTTT,CASRSGTVNTEAFF
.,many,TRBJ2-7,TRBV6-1,TGTGCCAGCAGTCAAAGGGGCGGATCCTACGAGCAGTACTTC,CASSQRGGSYEQYF
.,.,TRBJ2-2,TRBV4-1,TGCGCCAGCAGCCAAGGCAGGGGAAACACCGGGGAGCTGTTTTTT,CASSQGRGNTGELFF
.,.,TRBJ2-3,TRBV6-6,TGTGCCAGCAGCGGGCCGGCGGATACGCAGTATTTT,CASSGPADTQYF
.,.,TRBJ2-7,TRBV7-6,TGTGCCAGCAGCTTAGGAGAGGGGGACTACGAGCAGTACTTC,CASSLGEGDYEQYF
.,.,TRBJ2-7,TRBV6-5,TGTGCCAGCAGTTACTATATCTCGTCCAGGGTCGGCTACGAGCAGTACTTC,CASSYYISSRVGYEQYF
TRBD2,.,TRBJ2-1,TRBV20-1,TGCAGTGCCGGGCTAGCGGGGGGGCGAACGGACAATGAGCAGTTCTTC,CSAGLAGGRTDNEQFF
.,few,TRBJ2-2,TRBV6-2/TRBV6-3,TGTGCCAGCAGTTACTTCACGGGCGGGGAGCTGTTTTTT,CASSYFTGGELFF
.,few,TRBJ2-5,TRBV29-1,TGCAGCGGTGGAGGAGGGGGGGTTCGAGAGACCCAGTACTTC,CSGGGGGVRETQYF
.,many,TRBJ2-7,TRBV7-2,TGTGCCAGCAGCTTAGGGGGGGCGACATCCTACGAGCAGTACTTC,CASSLGGATSYEQYF
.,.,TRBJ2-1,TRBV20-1,TGCAGTGCTAGAGATCTCGGGATTGAGCAGTTCTTC,CSARDLGIEQFF
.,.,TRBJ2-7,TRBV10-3,TGTGCCATCAGTTTGTCGGGCTACGAGCAGTACTTC,CAISLSGYEQYF
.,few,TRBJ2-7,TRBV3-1,TGTGCCAGCAGCCAGTCGACTATATCCTACGAGCAGTACTTC,CASSQSTISYEQYF
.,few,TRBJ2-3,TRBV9,TGTGCCAGCAGCCCGGGGGCGCGGGGAGATACGCAGTATTTT,CASSPGARGDTQYF
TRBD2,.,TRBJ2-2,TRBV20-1,TGCAGTGCTAGCAGGACGGAGGGGAGGGTCGGGGAGCTGTTTTTT,CSASRTEGRVGELFF
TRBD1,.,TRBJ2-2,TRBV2,TGTGCCAGCAGTGAAGCGCTTGTGAGGACAGGGGCCACCGGGGAGCTGTTTTTT,CASSEALVRTGATGELFF
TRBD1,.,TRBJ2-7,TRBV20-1,TGCAGTGCCCAAGGGACAGGGGGCGCCTACGAGCAGTACTTC,CSAQGTGGAYEQYF
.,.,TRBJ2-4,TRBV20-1,TGCAGTGCCGACATAACAGGAGCCAAAAACATTCAGTACTTC,CSADITGAKNIQYF
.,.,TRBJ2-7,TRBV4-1,TGCGCCAGCAGCCAAGATATTGGGCAGGCGGATACCCCAAGTCAGCAGTACTTC,CASSQDIGQADTPSQQYF
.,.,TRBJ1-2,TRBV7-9,TGTGCCAGCAGCCGCTTACCGGCCAACTATGGCTACACCTTC,CASSRLPANYGYTF
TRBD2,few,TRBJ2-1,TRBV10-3,TGTGCCATCAGTGAGTATAGCGGGTGGAATGAGCAGTTCTTC,CAISEYSGWNEQFF
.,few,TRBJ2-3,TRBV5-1,TGCGCCAGCAGCCCGGACAGGACTACCACAGATACGCAGTATTTT,CASSPDRTTTDTQYF
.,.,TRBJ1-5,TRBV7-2,TGTGCCAGCAGTTCAGGACCCTTACCCAATCAGCCCCAGCATTTT,CASSSGPLPNQPQHF
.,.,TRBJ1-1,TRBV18,TGTGCCAGCTCACCAAGGCCTCAGGCGTTGAACACTGAAGCTTTCTTT,CASSPRPQALNTEAFF
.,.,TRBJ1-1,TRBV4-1,TGCGCCAGCAGCCCAGTGTCTGGCCTTGACACTGAAGCTTTCTTT,CASSPVSGLDTEAFF
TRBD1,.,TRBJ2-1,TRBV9,TGTGCCAGCAGCGTATCAGGGGGCTCCTACAATGAGCAGTTCTTC,CASSVSGGSYNEQFF
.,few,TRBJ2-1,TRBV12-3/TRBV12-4,TGTGCCAGCAGTAATAGACTGGAAGAGCAGTTCTTC,CASSNRLEEQFF
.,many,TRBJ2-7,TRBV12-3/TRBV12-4,.,CASSSSDRGHEQYF
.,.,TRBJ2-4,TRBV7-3,TGTGCCAGCAGCGCCAACCGGGAAAACATTCAGTACTTC,CASSANRENIQYF
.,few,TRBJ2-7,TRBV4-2,TGTGCCAGCAGCCACCTTGTTATCCGGGCGGCCTACGAGCAGTACTTC,CASSHLVIRAAYEQYF
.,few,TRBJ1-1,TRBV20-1,TGCAGTGCTAGAGGTCAGGAGCTTGAAGCTTTCTTT,CSARGQELEAFF